These 11 T cell receptor beta chains were sequenced from one sample in a study of shared clonotypes between healthy human individuals. The method was immunoSEQ multiplex PCR; TCRdb's version includes in-frame clones alone and lacks a portion of them. The sample includes around 2.3 million clones, nearly 97% of them seen just once. The sequencing input was naive CD4+ T cells sorted from blood. Subset given: CD45RA+ positively selected. These receptors were collected from a man between 18 and 35 years old in good health.

The chain has TRBV7-8 and TRBJ2-5; tentative D call: TRBD1 (8 bases). Germline CDR1 reads SGHVS; CDR2 reads FQNEAQ. The CDR3 sequence is 16 residues long. Trimming removed 5 bases from V and 5 bases from J, with 21 bases in between. The CDR3 reads CASSLVSTGEGETQYF. For the CDR3, the DNA is TGTGCCAGCAGCCTTGTTTCGACAGGGGAGGGCGAGACCCAGTACTTC.

As regards this clone: In the same sample, other DNA sequences code for this CDR3. The V gene is TRBV7-2, the J gene TRBJ2-1; 12 positions agree with TRBD2. CDR1 and CDR2 (germline): SGHTA, FQGNSA. The CDR3 covers 14 residues. V shed 3 bases and J 9 bases; nucleotides not matched to a gene: 3. CDR3 nucleotides: TGTGCCAGCAGCTTGGGACTAGCGGGCGGTGAGCAGTTCTTC. Its protein is CASSLGLAGGEQFF.

The V and J genes are TRBV7-3 and TRBJ2-2; possibly TRBD1 for D (5 bases). The germline CDR1 and CDR2 sequences are SGHTA and FQGTGA. This CDR3 is 14 amino acids long. Trimming removed 5 bases from V and 4 bases from J, with 11 bases in between. As DNA, the CDR3 is TGTGCCAGCAGCACTGGGGCAGCCACCGGGGAGCTGTTTTTT. This codes for CASSTGAATGELFF.

This chain uses TRBV19 with TRBJ1-1; no firm D call. Germline CDR1 is LNHDA and CDR2 is SQIVND (reference sequence). The CDR3 contains 14 residues. Trimming took 1 base from V and 5 from J, leaving 11 bases between them. The chain's CDR3 is CASSIAGVTTEAFF. The CDR3 DNA is TGTGCCAGTAGTATAGCCGGGGTGACGACTGAAGCTTTCTTT.

This chain links TRBV10-2 with TRBJ2-7; D is undetermined. CDR1 and CDR2 from the germline V gene are WSHSY and SAAADI. V was trimmed by 7 bases and J by 5 bases, leaving 9 bases between them. This CDR3 has 11 residues. CDR3 sequence: CASTSRNEQYF. The CDR3, as DNA: TGCGCCAGCACCTCACGGAACGAGCAGTACTTC.

The chain employs TRBV6-1 and TRBJ1-5; no clear D gene. Germline assignment: CDR1 MNHNS and CDR2 SASEGT. V was pared by 5 bases and J by 6 bases, with 11 bases between. The CDR3 totals 13 residues. The CDR3 region is CASSSTLIQPQHF. The CDR3, as DNA: TGTGCCAGCAGTTCAACCCTAATTCAGCCCCAGCATTTT.

This chain joins TRBV7-8 and TRBJ2-1, with a possible D match to TRBD1 (6 bases). Per germline, CDR1 SGHVS and CDR2 FQNEAQ. The V end lost 1 base, the J end lost 0 bases, and 19 bases lay between the germline ends. The CDR3 covers 19 residues. This CDR3 reads CASSLGGQIVKLSYNEQFF. Here the CDR3 DNA reads TGTGCCAGCAGCTTAGGCGGACAGATAGTAAAACTCTCCTACAATGAGCAGTTCTTC.

The rearrangement links TRBV18 to TRBJ2-5; no definite D call. Trimming took off 2 bases at V and 5 bases at J, with 9 bases between the two ends. This CDR3 region has 13 residues. Germline V gives CDR1 KGHSH, CDR2 LQKENI. This CDR3 is CASSPLSSETQYF. CDR3 in DNA: TGTGCCAGCTCACCATTGAGCTCCGAGACCCAGTACTTC.

V is TRBV30 and J is TRBJ2-2; no definite D call. The germline V gene encodes CDR1 GTSNPN and CDR2 SVGIG (reference sequence). Trimming removed 4 bases from V and 5 bases from J, with 14 bases in between. The CDR3 length is 14 residues. CDR3 coding DNA: TGTGCCTGGAAGTCGGTCAGAAGTACCGGGGAGCTGTTTTTT. It translates to CAWKSVRSTGELFF.

This CDR3 is CATRGTSVQETQYF. CDR3 DNA sequence: TGTGCCACCAGGGGAACTAGTGTGCAAGAGACCCAGTACTTC. The chain carries TRBV15 and TRBJ2-5; possibly TRBD2 for D (5 bases). Germline assignment: CDR1 LNHNV and CDR2 YYDKDF (reference sequence). The V end lost 6 bases, the J end lost 2 bases, and 13 bases lay between the germline ends. The CDR3 runs to 14 residues.

The rearrangement uses TRBV19 and TRBJ1-3; perhaps TRBD1 as D (5 bases). The length of the CDR3 is 16 residues. Per germline, CDR1 LNHDA and CDR2 SQIVND (reference sequence). The V end was cut by 5 bases, the J end by 0 bases, with 14 bases between. The CDR3 DNA reads TGTGCCAGTAGTGAATCAGGGACGGCCTCTGGAAACACCATATATTTT. Encoded protein: CASSESGTASGNTIYF.